The rows below give T cell receptor beta chains drawn from one sample of a study of CD4 T cells in relation to SARS-CoV-2 and coronaviruses. Their antigen targets remain unknown. Method: immunoSEQ multiplex PCR; TCRdb's copy keeps in-frame clones and lacks some. The data hold 28,000 or so clones, with around 80% observed a single time. Source material: CD4+ T cells from PBMCs, cultured in vitro. Every receptor here comes from a human donor in good health. The CDR3 runs from the conserved cysteine through the conserved F or W. D genes are given only for firm matches. Some rows have no size entry. The others give once, few or many, or a class for an expanded clone.

j_call	clone_size	d_call	v_call	cdr3_nt	cdr3_aa
TRBJ2-6	.	TRBD2	TRBV10-1	TGCGCCAGCAGTGGGATGGGACTAGCGGGGGCTGGGGCCAACGTCCTGACTTTC	CASSGMGLAGAGANVLTF
TRBJ2-1	.	TRBD1	TRBV5-1	TGCGCCAGCAGCACGGGACAGGGGGCGGGCAATGAGCAGTTCTTC	CASSTGQGAGNEQFF
TRBJ2-1	.	.	TRBV23-1	TGCGCCGATCACCTAGTAGGTGGTGAGCAGTTCTTC	CADHLVGGEQFF
TRBJ1-5	once	.	TRBV7-8	TGTGCCAGCAGCCACCTAAGGGGGCCCCAGCATTTT	CASSHLRGPQHF
TRBJ1-2	.	.	TRBV5-4	TGTGCCAGCAGCCCCTACCAGGGTGAGGGGGGCTATGGCTACACCTTC	CASSPYQGEGGYGYTF
TRBJ1-2	.	TRBD1	TRBV2	TGTGCCAGCAGTGAGGGGACAGGGGGATATGGCTACACCTTC	CASSEGTGGYGYTF
TRBJ2-5	.	.	TRBV5-1	TGCGCCAGCAGGCTAGGCGGGTACCAAGAGACCCAGTACTTC	CASRLGGYQETQYF
TRBJ2-3	.	.	TRBV5-1	TGCGCCAGCAGCCTACAGGGAGATAGGGATACGCAGTATTTT	CASSLQGDRDTQYF
TRBJ2-2	once	.	TRBV6-4	TGTGCCAGCAGTGGTTCGAACACCGGGGAGCTGTTTTTT	CASSGSNTGELFF
TRBJ1-2	.	TRBD1	TRBV7-9	TGTGCCAGCAGCCCCGAGGACAGGGAGTTCTATGGCTACACCTTC	CASSPEDREFYGYTF
TRBJ2-5	.	.	TRBV29-1	TGCAGCGTTGAAAAGAGGGAGACCCAGTACTTC	CSVEKRETQYF
TRBJ2-7	.	.	TRBV2	TGTGCCAGCAGTTTAGAACGCTACGAGCAGTACTTC	CASSLERYEQYF
TRBJ2-1	.	TRBD2	TRBV28	TGTGCCAGCAGTTTTAGGGGGTCGTTGGGACTAGCGGGAGGGCCTTTCAATGAGCAGTTCTTC	CASSFRGSLGLAGGPFNEQFF
TRBJ1-1	.	.	TRBV19	TGTGCCAGTAGTGTAGGGGATTTGGGCACTGAAGCTTTCTTT	CASSVGDLGTEAFF
TRBJ1-2	.	.	TRBV4-3	TGCGCCAGCAGCCAAGATATACAGGGAATAATGAACTATGGCTACACCTTC	CASSQDIQGIMNYGYTF
TRBJ1-1	.	.	TRBV4-3	TGCGCCAGCAGCCAAGAAGGGGTATCCCTCACTGAAGCTTTCTTT	CASSQEGVSLTEAFF
TRBJ1-2	.	.	TRBV6-5	TGTGCCAGCAAGGCTTCGGGGCGGGGGTATGGCTACACCTTC	CASKASGRGYGYTF
TRBJ2-1	once	.	TRBV24-1	TGTGCCACCAGTGACCCAACAGCGGGCTCCTACAATGAGCAGTTCTTC	CATSDPTAGSYNEQFF
TRBJ2-5	.	TRBD2	TRBV10-2	TGCGCCAGCGGCTGGAGGCTAGCGGGGGGGCCAGAGACCCAGTACTTC	CASGWRLAGGPETQYF
TRBJ2-1	few	TRBD2	TRBV9	TGTGCCAGCAGCGTCGGGCTAGCGGGGGCCTACTACAATGAGCAGTTCTTC	CASSVGLAGAYYNEQFF
TRBJ1-2	.	TRBD1	TRBV5-4	TGTGCCAGCAGCGTACGAGTACAGGGGATTGGTGGCTACACCTTC	CASSVRVQGIGGYTF
TRBJ2-2	.	.	TRBV6-6	TGTGCCAGCAGTTCTGGTCGGGCCAGCACCGGGGAGCTGTTTTTT	CASSSGRASTGELFF
TRBJ1-5	.	.	TRBV5-1	TGCGCCAGCAGCTTAGGGACACAGAATCAGCCCCAGCATTTT	CASSLGTQNQPQHF
TRBJ2-3	.	.	TRBV3-1/TRBV3-2	TGTGCCAGCAGCCAATTTAGGACAGATACGCAGTATTTT	CASSQFRTDTQYF
TRBJ1-1	.	.	TRBV3-1/TRBV3-2	TGTGCCAGCAGCCAAGGGGGTCCGAACACTGAAGCTTTCTTT	CASSQGGPNTEAFF